This TCR beta chain derives from a study of a mutant IDH1 vaccine in newly diagnosed glioma listed by TCRdb under 2021. Study-wide context: In the chemotherapy-containing groups, vaccination started alongside temozolomide cycles, whereas in patients who had radiotherapy alone it started 4-6 weeks after radiotherapy. The 32 treated patients were roughly 62% male and 37.5% female, with a mean age of around 40 years. Before enrollment, patients had received standard therapy of radiotherapy alone, temozolomide alone, or radiochemotherapy with temozolomide; most received the combination. Visit V12 was the week-35 safety follow-up and visit V13 was the week-47 end of study. Peripheral blood was drawn at six visits: V03 (baseline), V05, V07, V10, V12 and V13. For exploratory analyses, longitudinal TCRB deep sequencing was carried out in some 25 treated patients wherever samples were available. Findings and caveats that apply to the study as a whole: PBMC samples for TCRB deep sequencing were selected based on availability. Immune responses induced by the vaccine were seen in approximately 93% of patients across multiple MHC alleles. According to the authors, sample limitations meant that analyses of patient blood samples could not be reproduced. No apparent relationship was observed between pseudoprogression and alterations in the top peripheral T cell clonotypes detected by TCRB sequencing.

The CDR3 holds 14 amino acids from the cysteine to the phenylalanine. The CDR3 DNA has 42 bases and is translated from base 1. Based on the germline V gene, the CDR1 and CDR2 sequences are MNHNS and SASEGT. At the junction V is shortened by 2 bases and J by 4 bases, with 11 bases in between. A remark on this clone: What this receptor recognizes is not known. It has no much larger one-base neighbor in the sample; base qualities were not kept.

The sample's time point label is to be understood as: week 47, end of study. A 20-mer mutant IDH1 peptide at 300 micrograms in Montanide made up each vaccine dose, which was injected subcutaneously together with topical imiquimod. Eight vaccinations were administered to patients in weeks 1, 3, 5, 7, 11, 15, 19 and 23, corresponding to visits V03 through V10. The donors had newly diagnosed IDH1-mutant astrocytomas of WHO grade 3 or 4 that showed loss of nuclear ATRX. The samples were drawn from NOA16, a multicentre, single-arm, open-label phase I trial in Germany that tested a mutant IDH1 peptide vaccine in humans for the first time. Genomic DNA for TCRB sequencing was extracted from EDTA blood using the DNeasy Blood and Tissue Kit. The library was built by means of the immunoSEQ multiplex PCR assay. Rearranged TCR beta chain sequences were amplified with the hsTCRB Kit following the manufacturer's protocol. TCRB libraries were sequenced on an Illumina MiSeq. In the source study's methods: Demultiplexing, trimming and gene mapping were performed with the kit vendor's proprietary platform. TCRdb re-hosts the immuneACCESS table, in-frame sequences only. Its copies lack some clones; in the studies checked, an unresolved V gene accounts for under half of them, and the cause for the rest is not known. The DNA was the basis for D and trimming; V, J and clone size are from that table. The sample table holds around 65,000 clones, of which around 86% were seen once. The top ten clonotypes cover 3.8% of the sample.

The V and J genes are TRBV6-1 and TRBJ1-2; matching of 5 bases hints at TRBD1 as the D gene. Material: PBMCs, obtained from a glioma patient whose treatment included an IDH1 peptide vaccine. The sequence was collected from a man aged 30-40 years with glioma. Read as DNA, the sequence is TGTGCCAGCAGTGAACAGGGTCTTGGCTATGGCTACACCTTC. Its translation is CASSEQGLGYGYTF.